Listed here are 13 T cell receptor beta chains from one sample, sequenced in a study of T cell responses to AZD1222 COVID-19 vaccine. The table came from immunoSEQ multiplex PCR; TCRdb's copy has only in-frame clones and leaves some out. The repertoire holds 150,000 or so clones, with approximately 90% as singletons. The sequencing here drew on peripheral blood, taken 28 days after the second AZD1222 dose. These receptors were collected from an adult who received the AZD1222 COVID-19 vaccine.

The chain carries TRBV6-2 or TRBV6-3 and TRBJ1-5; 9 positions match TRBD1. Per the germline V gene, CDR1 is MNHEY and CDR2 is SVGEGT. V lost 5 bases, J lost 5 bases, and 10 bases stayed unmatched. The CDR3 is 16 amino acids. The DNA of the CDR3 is TGTGCCAGCAGTGGTATCCTACAGGGGGCCGATCAGCCCCAGCATTTT. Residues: CASSGILQGADQPQHF.

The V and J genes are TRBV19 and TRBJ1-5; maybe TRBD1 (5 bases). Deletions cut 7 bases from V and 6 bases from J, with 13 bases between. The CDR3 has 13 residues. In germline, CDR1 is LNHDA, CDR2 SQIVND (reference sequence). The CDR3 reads CASTLQDGQPQHF. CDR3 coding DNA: TGTGCCAGTACTCTACAGGACGGTCAGCCCCAGCATTTT. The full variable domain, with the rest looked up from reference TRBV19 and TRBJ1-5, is DGGITQSPKYLFRKEGQNVTLSCEQNLNHDAMYWYRQDPGQGLRLIYYSQIVNDFQKGDIAEGYSVSREKKESFPLTVTSAQKNPTAFYLCASTLQDGQPQHFGDGTRLSIL.

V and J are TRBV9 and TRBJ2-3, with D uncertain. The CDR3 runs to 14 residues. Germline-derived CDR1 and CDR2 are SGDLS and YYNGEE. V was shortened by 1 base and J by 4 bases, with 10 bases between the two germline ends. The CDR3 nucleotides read TGTGCCAGCAGCGTATCTGGCCGGCCAGATACGCAGTATTTT. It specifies CASSVSGRPDTQYF.

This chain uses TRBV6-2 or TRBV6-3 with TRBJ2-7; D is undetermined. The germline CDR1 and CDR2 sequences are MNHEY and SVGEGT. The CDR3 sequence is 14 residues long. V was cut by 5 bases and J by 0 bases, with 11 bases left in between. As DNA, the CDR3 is TGTGCCAGCAGTATCTCGTTGAGCTCCTACGAGCAGTACTTC. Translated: CASSISLSSYEQYF.

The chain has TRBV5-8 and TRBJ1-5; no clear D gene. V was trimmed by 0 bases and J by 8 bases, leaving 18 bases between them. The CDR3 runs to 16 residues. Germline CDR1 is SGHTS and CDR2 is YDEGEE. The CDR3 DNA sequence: TGTGCCAGCAGCTTGGTCCGTGGGGTATGGTGGGAGCCCCAGCATTTT. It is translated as CASSLVRGVWWEPQHF.

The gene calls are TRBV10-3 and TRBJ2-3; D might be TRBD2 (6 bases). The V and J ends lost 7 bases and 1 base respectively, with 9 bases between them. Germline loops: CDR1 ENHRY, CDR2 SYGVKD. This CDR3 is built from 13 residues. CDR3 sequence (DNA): TGTGCCATCACGAGCGGGCGCACAGATACGCAGTATTTT. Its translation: CAITSGRTDTQYF.

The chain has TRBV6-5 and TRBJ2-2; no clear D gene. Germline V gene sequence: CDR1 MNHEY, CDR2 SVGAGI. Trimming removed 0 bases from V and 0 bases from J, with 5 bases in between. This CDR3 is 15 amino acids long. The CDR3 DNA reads TGTGCCAGCAGTTACTCGTGGACGAACACCGGGGAGCTGTTTTTT. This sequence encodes CASSYSWTNTGELFF.

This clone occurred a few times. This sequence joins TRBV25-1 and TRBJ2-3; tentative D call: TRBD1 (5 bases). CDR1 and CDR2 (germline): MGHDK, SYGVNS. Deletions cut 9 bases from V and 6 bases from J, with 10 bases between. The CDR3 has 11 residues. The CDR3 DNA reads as TGTGCCAGTTCACAGGTCGATACGCAGTATTTT. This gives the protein CASSQVDTQYF.

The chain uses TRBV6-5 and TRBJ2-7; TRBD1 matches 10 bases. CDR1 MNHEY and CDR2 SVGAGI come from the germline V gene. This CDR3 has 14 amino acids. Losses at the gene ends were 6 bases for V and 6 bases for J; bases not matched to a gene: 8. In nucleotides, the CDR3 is TGTGCCAGCAGCTCGGGACAGGGGATTCGCGAGCAGTACTTC. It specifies CASSSGQGIREQYF.

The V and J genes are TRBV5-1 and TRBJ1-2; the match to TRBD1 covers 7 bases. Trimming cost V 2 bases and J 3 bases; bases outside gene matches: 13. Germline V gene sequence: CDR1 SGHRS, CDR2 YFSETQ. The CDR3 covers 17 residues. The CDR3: CASSFSPTPTGDYGYTF. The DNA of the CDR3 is TGCGCCAGCAGCTTTTCACCAACCCCCACAGGGGACTATGGCTACACCTTC.

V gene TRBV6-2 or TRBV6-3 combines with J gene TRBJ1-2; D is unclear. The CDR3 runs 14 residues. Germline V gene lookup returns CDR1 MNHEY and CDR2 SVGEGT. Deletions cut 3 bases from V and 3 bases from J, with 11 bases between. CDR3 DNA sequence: TGTGCCAGCAGTTATCTGGGTCAGTACTATGGCTACACCTTC. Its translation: CASSYLGQYYGYTF.

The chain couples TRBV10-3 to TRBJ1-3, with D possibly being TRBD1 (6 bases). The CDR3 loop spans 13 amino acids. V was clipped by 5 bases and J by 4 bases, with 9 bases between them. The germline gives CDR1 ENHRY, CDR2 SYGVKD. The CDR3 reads CAISQGSGNTIYF. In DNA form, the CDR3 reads TGTGCCATCAGTCAGGGGTCGGGAAACACCATATATTTT.

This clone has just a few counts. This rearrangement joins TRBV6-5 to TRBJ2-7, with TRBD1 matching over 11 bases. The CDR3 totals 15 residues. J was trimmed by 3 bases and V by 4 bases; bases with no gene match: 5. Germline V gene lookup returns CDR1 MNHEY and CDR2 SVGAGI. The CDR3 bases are TGTGCCAGCAGTTCCGGACAGGGGGCCATCTACGAGCAGTACTTC. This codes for CASSSGQGAIYEQYF.